The T cell receptor beta chain under discussion was sequenced for a study of a mutant IDH1 vaccine in newly diagnosed glioma. On the study more broadly: The treated population exhibited a male proportion of approximately 62%, a female proportion of about 38%, and a mean age of approximately 42 years.

The protocol was immunoSEQ multiplex PCR, while the TCRdb copy is restricted to in-frame clones and leaves out a portion. The data show 99,000 or so clones, with roughly 89% seen just once and under 0.7% held by the top ten. Documented time point: baseline, week 1 (first vaccination visit). Treatment denoted: pre-vaccination baseline after standard-of-care therapy. In every donor, the tumor was a new WHO grade 3 or 4 IDH1-mutant, ATRX-lost astrocytoma. The V gene end was trimmed by 8 bases and the J gene end by 4 bases; junction bases not matched to a gene: 4. This CDR3 is 13 amino acids long. Looked up from germline, CDR1 is SEHNR and CDR2 is FQNEAQ (reference sequence). With respect to this clone: Distinct nucleotide sequences in the sample also encode this CDR3.

This clonotype originated in a woman between 45 and 65 years old with glioma. The sample here was PBMCs, taken from a glioma patient treated with radiotherapy, temozolomide or both. This chain uses TRBV7-9 with TRBJ1-4; 7 nucleotides align to TRBD1. CDR3 amino acids: CASGTDLNEKLFF. The CDR3 DNA reads TGTGCCAGCGGGACAGACCTTAATGAAAAACTGTTTTTT.